This T cell receptor (beta chain) was sequenced in a study of cytomegalovirus exposure and HLA in healthy donors. Study findings and constraints: Later on, a genetic analysis was performed. It linked a missense variant in DCLRE1C with V- and J-gene trimming of TCR beta. The study designated fewer than 200 TCR beta chains cytomegalovirus-associated.

There are a few counts of this clone. Its antigen is still unknown. Between the trimmed V and J ends, which lost 5 bases and 7 bases, there was a span of 3 bases. The germline V gene has CDR1 MNHNY and CDR2 SVGAGI (reference sequence). The CDR3 is made up of 10 amino acids. The PCR ran on 60 Vbeta and 13 Jbeta primers. Libraries were prepared by immunoSEQ multiplex PCR; TCRdb keeps only in-frame clonotypes and omits some of them. The data contain 250,000 to 350,000 clones, 80% of them seen just once; the ten biggest clones take up roughly 0.31%. The receptor was isolated from a girl aged 2 to 10 in good health and CMV-seronegative. V is TRBV6-6 and J is TRBJ2-1, with D unclear. Sequenced sample: PBMCs. The CDR3 loop reads CASSRNEQFF. The CDR3 DNA follows: TGTGCCAGCAGTCGGAATGAGCAGTTCTTC.